These T cell receptor beta chains were read from a single sample in a study of blood T cell repertoires in COVID-19. The data were produced by immunoSEQ multiplex PCR, yet TCRdb's version contains in-frame clones alone and is incomplete. The sample has roughly 140,000 clones; around four fifths are singletons. The source material was peripheral blood. These receptors all come from a woman aged 40 to 50 with active or convalescent COVID-19. CDR3s include the opening cysteine and the closing phenylalanine or tryptophan. D genes are given only for firm matches. Part of the rows lack a size; the others show once, few, many or a class for expanded clones.

TRBD1	TRBV5-1	TRBJ2-7	few	CASSLAGQGIYEQYF	TGCGCCAGCAGCTTGGCGGGACAGGGAATCTACGAGCAGTACTTC
-	TRBV12-3/TRBV12-4	TRBJ2-7	-	CASSPGSYEQYF	TGTGCCAGCAGCCCCGGGTCCTACGAGCAGTACTTC
TRBD1	TRBV27	TRBJ2-6	-	CASSRRQGAVGSGANVLTF	TGTGCCAGCAGCCGAAGACAGGGGGCCGTAGGCTCTGGGGCCAACGTCCTGACTTTC
TRBD1	TRBV27	TRBJ1-2	-	CASSYFKGADYGYTF	TGTGCCAGCAGCTATTTTAAGGGGGCCGACTATGGCTACACCTTC
TRBD1	TRBV30	TRBJ1-2	-	CAWTPDRVGGYTF	TGTGCCTGGACTCCGGACAGGGTCGGTGGCTACACCTTC
TRBD2	TRBV10-1	TRBJ2-1	-	CASSESGGSGNEQFF	TGCGCCAGCAGTGAGTCTGGCGGGAGTGGTAATGAGCAGTTCTTC
-	TRBV7-2	TRBJ1-6	-	CASRPDSYNSPLHF	TGTGCCAGCAGGCCAGACTCCTATAATTCACCCCTCCACTTT
TRBD1	TRBV2	TRBJ1-4	-	CASSESGGMNEKLFF	TGTGCCAGCAGTGAATCAGGGGGGATGAATGAAAAACTGTTTTTT
-	TRBV19	TRBJ2-2	-	CASSPPGIGELFF	TGTGCCAGTAGTCCCCCAGGTATCGGGGAGCTGTTTTTT
TRBD1	TRBV24-1	TRBJ2-1	-	CATSDPRGNEQFF	TGTGCCACCAGTGACCCCAGGGGGAATGAGCAGTTCTTC
TRBD1	TRBV5-1	TRBJ1-5	-	CASSLAPSTGRDQPQHF	TGCGCCAGCAGCTTGGCGCCCTCGACAGGGAGAGACCAGCCCCAGCATTTT
-	TRBV30	TRBJ1-3	-	CAWRGVGGNTIYF	TGTGCCTGGAGAGGGGTAGGGGGAAACACCATATATTTT
-	TRBV27	TRBJ1-2	-	CASSLAGTSYGYTF	TGTGCCAGCAGTTTAGCGGGGACCTCATATGGCTACACCTTC
TRBD1	TRBV5-4	TRBJ1-3	-	CASSSRAQGDTIYF	TGTGCCAGCAGCTCCCGGGCTCAGGGGGACACCATATATTTT
-	TRBV19	TRBJ1-5	-	CASSIAGQRNQPQHF	TGTGCCAGTAGTATAGCAGGCCAGAGAAATCAGCCCCAGCATTTT
-	TRBV4-3	TRBJ2-3	-	CASSQDSGGPTDTQYF	TGCGCCAGCAGCCAAGATTCAGGGGGGCCCACAGATACGCAGTATTTT
-	TRBV27	TRBJ1-5	few	CASSWGSGGSNQPQHF	TGTGCCAGCAGTTGGGGTTCGGGAGGGAGCAATCAGCCCCAGCATTTT
-	TRBV5-5	TRBJ1-1	once	CASSPGGVNTEAFF	TGTGCCAGCAGCCCAGGTGGCGTGAACACTGAAGCTTTCTTT
-	TRBV6-6	TRBJ1-2	-	CASSYDSAGSYTF	TGTGCCAGCAGTTACGACAGCGCGGGAAGCTACACCTTC
TRBD2	TRBV27	TRBJ2-7	-	CASKHLAGVYEQYF	TGTGCCAGCAAGCACCTAGCGGGAGTCTACGAGCAGTACTTC
-	TRBV28	TRBJ2-2	-	CASSLVRNTGELFF	TGTGCCAGCAGTTTAGTCAGAAACACCGGGGAGCTGTTTTTT
-	TRBV7-2	TRBJ2-2	-	CASSLHLGGYAGELFF	TGTGCCAGCAGCTTACATCTCGGGGGTTACGCCGGGGAGCTGTTTTTT
TRBD1	TRBV9	TRBJ1-1	-	CASSVLAGGMNTEAFF	TGTGCCAGCAGCGTACTAGCAGGGGGCATGAACACTGAAGCTTTCTTT
TRBD1	TRBV5-1	TRBJ2-5	-	CASSAGQGSQETQYF	TGCGCCAGCAGCGCAGGACAGGGGAGTCAAGAGACCCAGTACTTC
-	TRBV11-2	TRBJ1-1	-	CASSPDRLNTEAFF	TGTGCCAGCAGCCCTGACAGATTGAACACTGAAGCTTTCTTT
-	TRBV19	TRBJ1-2	-	CASSMRDYGYTF	TGTGCCAGTAGTATGCGGGACTATGGCTACACCTTC
-	TRBV7-9	TRBJ1-1	-	CASSFGGTSDTEAFF	TGTGCCAGCAGCTTTGGGGGGACTTCGGACACTGAAGCTTTCTTT
-	TRBV10-3	TRBJ2-5	-	CAISPSSGAALQAQYF	TGTGCCATCAGTCCCAGCTCGGGAGCGGCCCTGCAGGCCCAGTACTTC
-	TRBV20-1	TRBJ1-1	-	CSASQGLNTEAFF	TGCAGTGCTAGTCAGGGTCTAAACACTGAAGCTTTCTTT
TRBD2	TRBV5-1	TRBJ2-7	-	CASSLLTSGRGEQYF	TGCGCCAGCAGCTTGCTGACTAGCGGGAGGGGAGAGCAGTACTTC
TRBD2	TRBV2	TRBJ2-1	-	CASSDPRGSGSHRYNEQFF	TGTGCCAGCAGCGACCCTCGGGGTAGCGGGAGCCATCGCTACAATGAGCAGTTCTTC
TRBD1	TRBV5-6	TRBJ1-1	-	CASSLGSRAGGRTEAFF	TGTGCCAGCAGCTTGGGGAGTCGGGCAGGGGGCCGGACTGAAGCTTTCTTT
TRBD1	TRBV19	TRBJ1-1	once	CASSSDRGPRGFF	TGTGCCAGTAGCTCGGACAGGGGCCCAAGGGGTTTCTTT
-	TRBV7-9	TRBJ2-3	-	CASRSGRSSTDTQYF	TGTGCCAGCAGGAGCGGTAGATCTAGCACAGATACGCAGTATTTT
-	TRBV27	TRBJ1-2	-	CASSLYQGYYGYTF	TGTGCCAGCAGTTTATATCAGGGGTACTATGGCTACACCTTC
-	TRBV19	TRBJ1-5	-	CASMAAGGYQPQHF	TGTGCCAGTATGGCGGCGGGGGGTTATCAGCCCCAGCATTTT
-	TRBV19	TRBJ1-2	-	CASSIARQYYGYTF	TGTGCCAGTAGTATAGCAAGACAGTACTATGGCTACACCTTC
TRBD2	TRBV27	TRBJ2-1	-	CASRVEGLAPLNEQFF	TGTGCCAGCAGGGTGGAGGGACTAGCCCCTCTCAATGAGCAGTTCTTC
-	TRBV11-2	TRBJ2-2	once	CASSLDTNTGELFF	TGTGCCAGCAGCTTAGATACGAACACCGGGGAGCTGTTTTTT
-	TRBV28	TRBJ1-6	few	CASSLFVGNSPLHF	TGTGCCAGCAGTTTATTCGTCGGGAATTCACCCCTCCACTTT
TRBD1	TRBV27	TRBJ1-3	-	CASKTDRAGNTIYF	TGTGCCAGCAAGACGGACAGGGCTGGAAACACCATATATTTT
-	TRBV19	TRBJ2-1	-	CASSMGALKGDEQFF	TGTGCCAGTAGTATGGGGGCCTTGAAGGGCGATGAGCAGTTCTTC
-	TRBV29-1	TRBJ2-5	once	CSVRTVSKETQYF	TGCAGCGTTCGGACAGTCTCAAAAGAGACCCAGTACTTC
-	TRBV11-3	TRBJ1-3	-	CASSFMSGSGNTIYF	TGTGCCAGCAGCTTCATGTCAGGCTCTGGAAACACCATATATTTT
TRBD1	TRBV24-1	TRBJ2-7	-	CATSDYGTGDSYEQYF	TGTGCCACCAGTGATTATGGGACAGGGGATTCCTACGAGCAGTACTTC
TRBD1	TRBV28	TRBJ2-6	-	CASSTGDGANVLTF	TGTGCCAGCAGTACAGGGGATGGGGCCAACGTCCTGACTTTC
TRBD1	TRBV7-2	TRBJ1-5	few	CASSLGSGQGSNQPQHF	TGTGCCAGCAGCTTAGGGTCGGGACAGGGAAGCAATCAGCCCCAGCATTTT
-	TRBV5-6	TRBJ2-1	-	CASSSEASQGEQFF	TGTGCCAGCAGCTCCGAGGCTTCTCAGGGTGAGCAGTTCTTC
TRBD1	TRBV5-1	TRBJ2-2	-	CASSLGGTVNTGELFF	TGCGCCAGCAGCTTGGGGGGGACAGTGAACACCGGGGAGCTGTTTTTT
TRBD2	TRBV9	TRBJ2-2	-	CASSVASGPGELFF	TGTGCCAGCAGCGTAGCTAGCGGGCCGGGGGAGCTGTTTTTT
-	TRBV19	TRBJ1-1	once	CASSIEGGGPAFF	TGTGCCAGTAGTATAGAGGGAGGGGGACCAGCTTTCTTT
-	TRBV3-1/TRBV3-2	TRBJ2-3	-	CASSQSGAWQYF	TGTGCCAGCAGCCAATCGGGAGCCTGGCAGTATTTT
TRBD1	TRBV6-1	TRBJ1-3	-	CASSGRRDSSGNTIYF	TGTGCCAGCAGTGGCCGCCGGGACAGCTCTGGAAACACCATATATTTT
-	TRBV27	TRBJ1-2	-	CASSSGKGQPYGYTF	TGTGCCAGCAGCAGTGGGAAAGGACAGCCCTATGGCTACACCTTC
-	TRBV7-2	TRBJ2-1	once	CASSPTGSGSSYNEQFF	TGTGCCAGCAGCCCCACGGGGTCGGGAAGCTCCTACAATGAGCAGTTCTTC
-	TRBV28	TRBJ1-1	-	CASTRGWTEAFF	TGTGCCAGCACCAGGGGATGGACTGAAGCTTTCTTT
TRBD1	TRBV6-6	TRBJ1-2	-	CATPHSRTGVYGYTF	TGTGCCACACCCCACTCTAGGACAGGGGTCTATGGCTACACCTTC
TRBD1	TRBV19	TRBJ1-1	-	CASSPGTGAEAFF	TGTGCCAGTAGTCCCGGGACAGGGGCTGAAGCTTTCTTT
-	TRBV19	TRBJ1-6	-	CASSIAKNNSPLHF	TGTGCCAGTAGTATCGCGAAGAATAATTCACCCCTCCACTTT